This T cell receptor (beta chain) was retrieved from a study of OX40 agonist ivuxolimab in advanced cancers. On the study more broadly: Three patients, one with hepatocellular carcinoma and two with cutaneous melanoma, responded partially.

The germline V and J ends were trimmed by 6 bases and 5 bases, with 13 bases remaining between them. Germline CDR1 SGHNT, CDR2 YENEEA. This CDR3 has 13 amino acids. Profiling relied on immunoSEQ multiplex PCR, and the TCRdb table lists in-frame clones only, not all of them. Found here are several thousand clones, around 87% of them singletons; the top ten hold 4% to 5.5%. The source is an adult with an advanced solid tumor such as melanoma, head and neck, liver or kidney cancer. V usage is TRBV11-3 and J usage is TRBJ2-5; the D gene could be TRBD1 or TRBD2 (5 bases each). The starting material was CD4+ or CD8+ T cells sorted from blood, obtained in a trial of the OX40 agonist ivuxolimab. CDR3 region: CASSRGAFETQYF. For the CDR3, the DNA is TGTGCCAGCAGTCGGGGCGCGTTTGAGACCCAGTACTTC.